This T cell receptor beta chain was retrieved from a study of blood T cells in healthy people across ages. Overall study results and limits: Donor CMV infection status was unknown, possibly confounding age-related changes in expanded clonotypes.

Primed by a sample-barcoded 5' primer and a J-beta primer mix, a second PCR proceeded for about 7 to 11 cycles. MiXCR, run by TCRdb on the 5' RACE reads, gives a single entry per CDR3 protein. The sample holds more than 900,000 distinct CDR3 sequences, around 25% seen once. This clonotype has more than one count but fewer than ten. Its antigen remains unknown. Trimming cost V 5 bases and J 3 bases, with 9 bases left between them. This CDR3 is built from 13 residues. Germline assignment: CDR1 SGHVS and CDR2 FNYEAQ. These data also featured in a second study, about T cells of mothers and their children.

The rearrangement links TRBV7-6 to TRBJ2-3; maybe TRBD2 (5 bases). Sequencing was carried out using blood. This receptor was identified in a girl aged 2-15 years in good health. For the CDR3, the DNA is TGTGCCAGCAGCAACAGAGGGACAGATACGCAGTATTTT. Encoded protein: CASSNRGTDTQYF.